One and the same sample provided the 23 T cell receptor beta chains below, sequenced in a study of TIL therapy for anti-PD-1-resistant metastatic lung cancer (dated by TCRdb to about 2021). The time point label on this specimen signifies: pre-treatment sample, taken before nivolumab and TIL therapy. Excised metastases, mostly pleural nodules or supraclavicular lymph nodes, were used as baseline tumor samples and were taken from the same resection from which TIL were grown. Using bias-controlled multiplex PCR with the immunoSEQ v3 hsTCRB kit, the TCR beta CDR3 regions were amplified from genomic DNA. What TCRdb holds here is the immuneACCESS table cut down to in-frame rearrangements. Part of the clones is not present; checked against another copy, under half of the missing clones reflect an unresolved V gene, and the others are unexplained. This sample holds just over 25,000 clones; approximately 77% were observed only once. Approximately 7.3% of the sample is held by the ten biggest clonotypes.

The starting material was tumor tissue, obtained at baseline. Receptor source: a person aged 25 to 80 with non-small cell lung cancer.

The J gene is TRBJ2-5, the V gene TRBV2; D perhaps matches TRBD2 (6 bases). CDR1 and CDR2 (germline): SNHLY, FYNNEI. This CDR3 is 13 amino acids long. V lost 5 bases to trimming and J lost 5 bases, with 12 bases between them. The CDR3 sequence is CASSQGRGETQYF. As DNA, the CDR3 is TGTGCCAGCAGTCAAGGACGGGGGGAGACCCAGTACTTC.

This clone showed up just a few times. The chain's CDR3 is CASSISSSNYGYTF. CDR3 in DNA: TGTGCCAGTAGTATATCTTCCTCAAACTATGGCTACACCTTC. The rearrangement links TRBV19 to TRBJ1-2; D unresolved. The length of the CDR3 is 14 residues. The V end was cut by 2 bases, the J end by 2 bases, with 9 bases between. CDR1 and CDR2 (germline): LNHDA, SQIVND (reference sequence).

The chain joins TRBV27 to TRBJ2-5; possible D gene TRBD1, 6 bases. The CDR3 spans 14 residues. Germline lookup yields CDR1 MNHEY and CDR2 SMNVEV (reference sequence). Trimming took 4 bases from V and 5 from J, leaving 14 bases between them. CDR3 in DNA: TGTGCCAGCAGTTACCCAGGGGTCCCCGAGACCCAGTACTTC. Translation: CASSYPGVPETQYF.

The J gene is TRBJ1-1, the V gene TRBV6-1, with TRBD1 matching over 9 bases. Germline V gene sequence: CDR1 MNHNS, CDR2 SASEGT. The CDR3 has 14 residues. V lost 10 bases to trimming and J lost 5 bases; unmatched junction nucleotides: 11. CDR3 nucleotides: TGTGCCACCCGGATGACAGGGGGGTGGACTGAAGCTTTCTTT. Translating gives CATRMTGGWTEAFF.

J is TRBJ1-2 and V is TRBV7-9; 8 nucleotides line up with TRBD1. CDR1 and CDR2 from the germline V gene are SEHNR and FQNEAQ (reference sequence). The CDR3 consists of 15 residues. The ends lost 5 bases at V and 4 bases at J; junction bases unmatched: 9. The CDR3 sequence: CASSPGQGRRYGYTF. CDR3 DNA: TGTGCCAGCAGCCCAGGACAGGGACGACGCTATGGCTACACCTTC. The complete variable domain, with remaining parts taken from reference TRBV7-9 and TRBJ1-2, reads DTGVSQNPRHKITKRGQNVTFRCDPISEHNRLYWYRQTLGQGPEFLTYFQNEAQLEKSRLLSDRFSAERPKGSFSTLEIQRTEQGDSAMYLCASSPGQGRRYGYTFGSGTRLTVV.

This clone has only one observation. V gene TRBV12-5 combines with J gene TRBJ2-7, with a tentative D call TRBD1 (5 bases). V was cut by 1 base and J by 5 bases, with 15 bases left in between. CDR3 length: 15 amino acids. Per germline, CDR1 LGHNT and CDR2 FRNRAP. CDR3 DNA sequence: TGTGCTAGTGGTTTGGCAAAAGGGGTTTTCGACGAGCAGTACTTC. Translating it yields CASGLAKGVFDEQYF.

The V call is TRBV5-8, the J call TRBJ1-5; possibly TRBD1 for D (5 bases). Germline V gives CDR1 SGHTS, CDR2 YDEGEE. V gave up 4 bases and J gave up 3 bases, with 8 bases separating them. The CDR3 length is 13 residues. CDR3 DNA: TGTGCCAGCAGCATGGGGCTCAATCAGCCCCAGCATTTT. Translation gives CASSMGLNQPQHF.

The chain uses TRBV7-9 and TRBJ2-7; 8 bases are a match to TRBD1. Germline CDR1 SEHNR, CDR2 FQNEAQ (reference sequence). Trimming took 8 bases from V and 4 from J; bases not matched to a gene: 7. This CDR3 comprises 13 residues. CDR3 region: CASGPRQGYEQYF. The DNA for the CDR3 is TGTGCCAGCGGACCCCGACAGGGGTACGAGCAGTACTTC.

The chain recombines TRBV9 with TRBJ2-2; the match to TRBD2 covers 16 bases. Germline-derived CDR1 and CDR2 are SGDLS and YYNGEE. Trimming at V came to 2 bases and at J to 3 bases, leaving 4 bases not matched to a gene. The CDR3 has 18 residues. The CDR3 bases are TGTGCCAGCAGCGTCGGGACTAGCGGGGGGGAGGACACCGGGGAGCTGTTTTTT. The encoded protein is CASSVGTSGGEDTGELFF.

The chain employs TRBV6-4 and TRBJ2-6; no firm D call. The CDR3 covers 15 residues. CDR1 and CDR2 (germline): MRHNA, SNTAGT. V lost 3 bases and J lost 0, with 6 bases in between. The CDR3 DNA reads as TGTGCCAGCAGTGATCAAACCTCTGGGGCCAACGTCCTGACTTTC. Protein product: CASSDQTSGANVLTF.

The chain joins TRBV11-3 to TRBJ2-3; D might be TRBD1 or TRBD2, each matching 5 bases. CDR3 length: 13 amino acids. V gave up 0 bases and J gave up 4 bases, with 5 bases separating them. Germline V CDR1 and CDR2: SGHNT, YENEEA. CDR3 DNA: TGTGCCAGCAGCTTAGAGGGGGCAGATACGCAGTATTTT. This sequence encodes CASSLEGADTQYF.

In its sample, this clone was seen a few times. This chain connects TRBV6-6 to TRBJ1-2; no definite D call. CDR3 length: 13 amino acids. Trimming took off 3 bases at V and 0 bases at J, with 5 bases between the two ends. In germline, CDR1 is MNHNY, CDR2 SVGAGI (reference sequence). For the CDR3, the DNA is TGTGCCAGCAGTTATGATCCTAACTATGGCTACACCTTC. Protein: CASSYDPNYGYTF.

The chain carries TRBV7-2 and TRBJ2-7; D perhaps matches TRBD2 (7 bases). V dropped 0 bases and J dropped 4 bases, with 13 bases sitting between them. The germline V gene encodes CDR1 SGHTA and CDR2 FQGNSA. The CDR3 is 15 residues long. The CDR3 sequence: CASSLAGGRGYEQYF. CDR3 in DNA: TGTGCCAGCAGCTTAGCCGGGGGGCGAGGGTACGAGCAGTACTTC.

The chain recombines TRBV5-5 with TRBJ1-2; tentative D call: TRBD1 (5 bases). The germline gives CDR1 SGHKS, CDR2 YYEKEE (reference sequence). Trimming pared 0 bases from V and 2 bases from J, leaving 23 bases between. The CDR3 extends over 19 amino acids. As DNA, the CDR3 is TGTGCCAGCAGCTTGGCCTTAGGAGGGGAGACAAGACCAAACTATGGCTACACCTTC. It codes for CASSLALGGETRPNYGYTF.

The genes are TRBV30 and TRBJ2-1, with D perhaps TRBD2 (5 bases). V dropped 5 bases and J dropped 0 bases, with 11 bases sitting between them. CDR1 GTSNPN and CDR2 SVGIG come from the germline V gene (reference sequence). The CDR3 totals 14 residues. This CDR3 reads CAWETKSSYNEQFF. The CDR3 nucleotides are TGTGCCTGGGAGACTAAGAGCTCCTACAATGAGCAGTTCTTC.

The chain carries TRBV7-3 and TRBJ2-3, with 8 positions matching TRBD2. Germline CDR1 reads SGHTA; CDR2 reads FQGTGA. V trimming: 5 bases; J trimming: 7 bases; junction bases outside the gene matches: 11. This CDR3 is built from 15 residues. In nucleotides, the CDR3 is TGTGCCAGCAGCCCTTCCGGGGGGGGCCAACATACGCAGTATTTT. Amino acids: CASSPSGGGQHTQYF.

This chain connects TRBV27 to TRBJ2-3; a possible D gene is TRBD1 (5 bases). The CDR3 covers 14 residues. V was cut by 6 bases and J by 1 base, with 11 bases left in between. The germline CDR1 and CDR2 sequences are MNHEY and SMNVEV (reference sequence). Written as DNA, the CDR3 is TGTGCCAGCAGATTCCCGACAGGCACAGATACGCAGTATTTT. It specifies CASRFPTGTDTQYF.

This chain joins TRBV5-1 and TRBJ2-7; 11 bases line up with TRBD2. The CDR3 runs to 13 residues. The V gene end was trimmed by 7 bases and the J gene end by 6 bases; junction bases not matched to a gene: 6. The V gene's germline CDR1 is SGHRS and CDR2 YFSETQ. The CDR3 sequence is CASALAGAREQYF. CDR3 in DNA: TGCGCCAGCGCACTAGCGGGGGCGCGCGAGCAGTACTTC.

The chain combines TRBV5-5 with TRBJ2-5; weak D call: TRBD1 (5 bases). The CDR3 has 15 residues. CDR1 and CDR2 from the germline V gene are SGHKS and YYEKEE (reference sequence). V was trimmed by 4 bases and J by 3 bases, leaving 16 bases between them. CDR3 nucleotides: TGTGCCAGCAGCAGCCACTACGGCAGGGAAGAGACCCAGTACTTC. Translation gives CASSSHYGREETQYF.

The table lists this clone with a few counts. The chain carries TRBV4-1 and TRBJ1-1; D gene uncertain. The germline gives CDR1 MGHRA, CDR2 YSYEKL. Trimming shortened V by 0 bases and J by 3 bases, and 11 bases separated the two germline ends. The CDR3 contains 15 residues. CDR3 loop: CASSQDREQDTEAFF. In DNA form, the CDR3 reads TGCGCCAGCAGCCAAGATCGTGAGCAGGACACTGAAGCTTTCTTT.

CDR3 protein: CASSLEGGVGETQYF. DNA of the CDR3: TGCGCCAGCAGCTTGGAGGGCGGGGTTGGTGAGACCCAGTACTTC. The chain couples TRBV5-1 to TRBJ2-5; D may be TRBD2 (6 bases). CDR1 and CDR2 (germline): SGHRS, YFSETQ. The CDR3 is 15 residues long. V was trimmed by 0 bases and J by 5 bases, leaving 14 bases between them. The variable domain in full, completed from reference TRBV5-1 and TRBJ2-5, reads KAGVTQTPRYLIKTRGQQVTLSCSPISGHRSVSWYQQTPGQGLQFLFEYFSETQRNKGNFPGRFSGRQFSNSRSEMNVSTLELGDSALYLCASSLEGGVGETQYFGPGTRLLVL.

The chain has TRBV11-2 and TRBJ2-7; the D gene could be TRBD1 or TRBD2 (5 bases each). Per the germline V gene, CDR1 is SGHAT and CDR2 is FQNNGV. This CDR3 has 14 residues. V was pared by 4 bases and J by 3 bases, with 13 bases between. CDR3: CASSWYRDVYEQYF. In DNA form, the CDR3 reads TGTGCCAGCAGCTGGTACCGGGACGTCTACGAGCAGTACTTC.

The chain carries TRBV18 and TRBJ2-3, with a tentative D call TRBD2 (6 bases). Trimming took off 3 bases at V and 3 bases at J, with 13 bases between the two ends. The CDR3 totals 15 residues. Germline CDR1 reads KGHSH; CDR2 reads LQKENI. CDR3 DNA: TGTGCCAGCTCACCGGGGGGAACCCGTACAGATACGCAGTATTTT. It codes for CASSPGGTRTDTQYF.